This is a list of T cell receptor beta chains from one sample in a study of T cell responses to AZD1222 COVID-19 vaccine. Libraries were prepared by immunoSEQ multiplex PCR; TCRdb keeps only in-frame clonotypes and omits some of them. The sample lists some 90,000 clones, approximately 91% occurring once. The sample here was peripheral blood, taken 28 days after the second AZD1222 dose. The receptor source for this set is an adult who received the AZD1222 COVID-19 vaccine. The CDR3 runs from the conserved cysteine through the conserved F or W. D genes are given only for firm matches. The size field is filled for only some rows; it gives once, few, many or a size class.

V	length	size	D	J	DNA	CDR3
TRBV30	13	.	.	TRBJ2-1	TGTGCCTGGATCGGTGGGGGGTACAATGAGCAGTTCTTC	CAWIGGGYNEQFF
TRBV3-1/TRBV3-2	15	.	.	TRBJ1-5	TGTGCCAGCAGCCAAGGGGGGAATAGCAATCAGCCCCAGCATTTT	CASSQGGNSNQPQHF
TRBV7-2	13	few	.	TRBJ2-1	TGTGCCAGCAGCTTAGCGACCGAGCGTGGGCAGTTCTTC	CASSLATERGQFF
TRBV18	15	.	TRBD1	TRBJ2-7	TGTGCCAGCTCACCGGGACAGGGGAACGTCCACGAGCAGTACTTC	CASSPGQGNVHEQYF
TRBV5-1	15	.	TRBD1	TRBJ1-4	TGCGCCAGCACCCGACAGGGAGCAACTAATGAAAAACTGTTTTTT	CASTRQGATNEKLFF
TRBV5-4	15	.	.	TRBJ2-1	TGTGCCAGCAGCTTGAGAGGGAGCTCCTACAATGAGCAGTTCTTC	CASSLRGSSYNEQFF
TRBV5-5	15	.	TRBD1	TRBJ1-1	TGTGCCAGCAGCCCATTGGGGACAGTGAACACTGAAGCTTTCTTT	CASSPLGTVNTEAFF
TRBV7-8	15	.	TRBD2	TRBJ2-7	TGTGCCAGCAGCTCTGTCGCGGGGGGTGGCTACGAGCAGTACTTC	CASSSVAGGGYEQYF
TRBV2	13	.	TRBD1	TRBJ1-1	TGTGCCAGTGGACAGGGGGAGAACACTGAAGCTTTCTTT	CASGQGENTEAFF
TRBV2	15	.	.	TRBJ1-5	TGTGCCAGCAGGGCTACAAGGGCCCCCAATCAGCCCCAGCATTTT	CASRATRAPNQPQHF
TRBV6-5	14	.	.	TRBJ2-7	TGTGCCAGCAGTTACTACCCAAAGGGCTACGAGCAGTACTTC	CASSYYPKGYEQYF
TRBV5-1	15	.	.	TRBJ2-6	TGCGCCAGCAGTTTAAGCTTACCTGGGGCCAACGTCCTGACTTTC	CASSLSLPGANVLTF
TRBV21-1	16	.	.	TRBJ2-1	TGTGCCAGCAGCCCCCCCCGGGGGTCCCACTCCAATGAGCAGTTCTTC	CASSPPRGSHSNEQFF
TRBV19	14	once	.	TRBJ1-5	TGTGCCAGTAGTTCTCCTTCCGCCAATCAGCCCCAGCATTTT	CASSSPSANQPQHF
TRBV2	11	.	.	TRBJ2-1	TGTGCCAGCAGTCGGGAACATGAGCAGTTCTTC	CASSREHEQFF
TRBV30	13	.	.	TRBJ1-1	TGTGCCTGGAGTCCCCATATGAACACTGAAGCTTTCTTT	CAWSPHMNTEAFF
TRBV12-3/TRBV12-4	13	few	.	TRBJ1-2	TGTGCCAGCAGTTTCTTTGGGCAGGATGGCTACACCTTC	CASSFFGQDGYTF
TRBV6-1	13	.	.	TRBJ2-7	TGTGCCAGCAGTGAATATGGCTCCTACGAGCAGTACTTC	CASSEYGSYEQYF
TRBV7-9	17	.	.	TRBJ2-5	TGTGCCAGCACCACTACGGTCCGTCGGACATACCAAGAGACCCAGTACTTC	CASTTTVRRTYQETQYF
TRBV10-1	14	.	.	TRBJ1-1	TGCGCCAGCAGTGAGTCTACGGACAGAACTGAAGCTTTCTTT	CASSESTDRTEAFF
TRBV19	11	.	.	TRBJ2-3	TGTGCCAGTAGCCTGGGGGATACGCAGTATTTT	CASSLGDTQYF
TRBV6-5	14	.	TRBD2	TRBJ2-5	TGTGCCAGCAGTTCCAGAGGACTAGCGGAGACCCAGTACTTC	CASSSRGLAETQYF
TRBV2	14	.	TRBD1	TRBJ1-1	TGTGCCAGCAGCGCCGGGACAGAGAACACTGAAGCTTTCTTT	CASSAGTENTEAFF
TRBV4-1	17	.	.	TRBJ2-1	TGCGCCAGCAGCCAAGAAGTCCCGGGGGCGTCCGGGAATGAGCAGTTCTTC	CASSQEVPGASGNEQFF
TRBV6-5	15	.	TRBD2	TRBJ2-1	TGTGCCAGCAGACCACGTACTAGCGGGGGGGCTGAGCAGTTCTTC	CASRPRTSGGAEQFF
TRBV10-1	12	.	.	TRBJ1-4	TGCGCCAGCAGTCCACAGGGACAAAAACTGTTTTTT	CASSPQGQKLFF
TRBV6-5	15	.	TRBD1	TRBJ2-7	TGTGCCAGCAGTTCCCAGGACAGGCGCTCCTACGAGCAGTACTTC	CASSSQDRRSYEQYF
TRBV9	15	.	.	TRBJ1-2	TGTGCCAGCAGCGTATCGGGAAGCGGGTCGAATGGCTACACCTTC	CASSVSGSGSNGYTF
TRBV5-8	14	.	TRBD1	TRBJ2-7	TGTGCCAGCAGCACGGGACAGGGAGTCTACGAGCAGTACTTC	CASSTGQGVYEQYF
TRBV2	15	.	TRBD2	TRBJ2-3	TGTGCCAGCACCAGGGGACTAGCGGGGGGAGATACGCAGTATTTT	CASTRGLAGGDTQYF
TRBV2	13	once	.	TRBJ1-6	TGTGCCAGCGTAAGGGACTTAATCTCACCCCTCCACTTT	CASVRDLISPLHF
TRBV27	15	once	TRBD1	TRBJ1-2	TGTGCCAGCAGGCCCGGGACAGGGGGCTTCTATGGCTACACCTTC	CASRPGTGGFYGYTF
TRBV11-2	14	.	.	TRBJ2-7	TGTGCCAGCAGCGTGCCGGGCCGTAGGTCCGAGCAGTACTTC	CASSVPGRRSEQYF
TRBV7-9	13	.	.	TRBJ2-7	TGTGCCAGCAGCTTAGAATGGGGCTACGAGCAGTACTTC	CASSLEWGYEQYF
TRBV11-2	17	.	.	TRBJ1-3	TGTGCCAGCAGCTTACCCGGGGCAGGGCCCTCTGGAAACACCATATATTTT	CASSLPGAGPSGNTIYF
TRBV2	13	.	.	TRBJ1-5	TGTGCCAGTGCGGGGGATTTGAATCAGCCCCAGCATTTT	CASAGDLNQPQHF
TRBV6-4	15	.	.	TRBJ2-3	TGTGCCAGCAGTGACTCTCCGGGGGGCACAGATACGCAGTATTTT	CASSDSPGGTDTQYF
TRBV11-2	14	.	TRBD1	TRBJ1-1	TGTGCCAGCAGCCCAGGACAGGGGACCACTGAAGCTTTCTTT	CASSPGQGTTEAFF
TRBV9	13	.	.	TRBJ1-2	TGTGCCAGCAGCGCTCAGGGTCCCTATGGCTACACCTTC	CASSAQGPYGYTF
TRBV12-3/TRBV12-4	12	.	.	TRBJ1-2	TGTGCCAGCACCGATGGGGTTTATGGCTACACCTTC	CASTDGVYGYTF
TRBV9	14	.	TRBD1	TRBJ1-6	TGTGCCAGCAGAGCGACAGGGGGAAATTCACCCCTCCACTTT	CASRATGGNSPLHF
TRBV7-9	15	.	TRBD1	TRBJ1-1	TGTGCCAGCAGCTTATATAGGACAGGGGGCACTGAAGCTTTCTTT	CASSLYRTGGTEAFF
TRBV29-1	16	.	TRBD2	TRBJ2-1	TGCAGCGGACGAGGTAGCGGGGGGCGCTCCTACAATGAGCAGTTCTTC	CSGRGSGGRSYNEQFF
TRBV18	14	once	TRBD2	TRBJ2-2	TGTGCCAGCTCGGAGGGGACTAGCGTCGGGGAGCTGTTTTTT	CASSEGTSVGELFF
TRBV2	13	.	.	TRBJ2-1	TGTGCCACCCGACAGGACCGCTACAATGAGCAGTTCTTC	CATRQDRYNEQFF
TRBV9	14	.	.	TRBJ1-1	TGTGCCAGCAACACCCCAGGGAAGAACACTGAAGCTTTCTTT	CASNTPGKNTEAFF
TRBV7-2	14	.	.	TRBJ1-1	TGTGCCAGCAGCCGTGGTGGGGCGGGAACTGAAGCTTTCTTT	CASSRGGAGTEAFF
TRBV7-3	13	.	.	TRBJ2-7	TGTGCCAGCAGCTTACCCACCTCCTACGAGCAGTACTTC	CASSLPTSYEQYF
TRBV21-1	16	.	.	TRBJ1-6	TGTGCCAGCCTGGGTGAGGACAGGGCGTATAATTCACCCCTCCACTTT	CASLGEDRAYNSPLHF
TRBV4-2	17	.	.	TRBJ2-7	TGTGCCAGCAGCCAAGGAAGACCGGGACTGACCTCCTACGAGCAGTACTTC	CASSQGRPGLTSYEQYF
TRBV6-5	16	.	TRBD2	TRBJ2-3	TGTGCCAGCAGTTTCCCGGGAGCGGGGGGCCCAGATACGCAGTATTTT	CASSFPGAGGPDTQYF
TRBV7-8	14	once	.	TRBJ2-7	TGTGCCAGCAGCTTGGTAGACACCGGCTACGAGCAGTACTTC	CASSLVDTGYEQYF